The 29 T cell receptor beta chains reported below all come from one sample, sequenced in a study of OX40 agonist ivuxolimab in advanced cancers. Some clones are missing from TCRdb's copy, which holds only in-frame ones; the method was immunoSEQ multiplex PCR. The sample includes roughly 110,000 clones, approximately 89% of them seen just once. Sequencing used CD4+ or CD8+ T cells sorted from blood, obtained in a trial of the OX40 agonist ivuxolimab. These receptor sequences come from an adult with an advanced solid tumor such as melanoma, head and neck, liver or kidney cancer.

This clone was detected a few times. CDR3 in amino acids: CASSLLGTEAFF. CDR3 coding DNA: TGTGCCAGCAGCTTGCTGGGAACTGAAGCTTTCTTT. The chain recombines TRBV7-8 with TRBJ1-1; no clear D. The CDR3 loop spans 12 amino acids. V lost 3 bases and J lost 5, with 7 bases in between. Looked up from germline, CDR1 is SGHVS and CDR2 is FQNEAQ.

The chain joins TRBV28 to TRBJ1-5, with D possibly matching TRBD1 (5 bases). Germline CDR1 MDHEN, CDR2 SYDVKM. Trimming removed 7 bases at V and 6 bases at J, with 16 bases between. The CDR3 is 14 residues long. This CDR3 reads CASNQLAGLQPQHF. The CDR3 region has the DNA TGTGCCAGCAACCAGCTTGCAGGGCTTCAGCCCCAGCATTTT.

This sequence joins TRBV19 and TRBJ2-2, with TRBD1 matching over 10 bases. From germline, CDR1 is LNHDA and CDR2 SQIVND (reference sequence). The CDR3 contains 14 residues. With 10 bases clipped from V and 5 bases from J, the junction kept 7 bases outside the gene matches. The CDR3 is CATSRQGATGELFF. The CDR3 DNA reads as TGTGCCACGTCTAGACAGGGGGCAACCGGGGAGCTGTTTTTT.

The CDR3 DNA reads TGTGCCAGCAGGCGGACAGGGTCTAATGAAAAACTGTTTTTT. This translates into CASRRTGSNEKLFF. The rearrangement links TRBV27 to TRBJ1-4; 8 bases map to TRBD1. Germline lookup yields CDR1 MNHEY and CDR2 SMNVEV (reference sequence). Trimming cost V 6 bases and J 3 bases; bases outside gene matches: 3. This CDR3 is 14 amino acids long.

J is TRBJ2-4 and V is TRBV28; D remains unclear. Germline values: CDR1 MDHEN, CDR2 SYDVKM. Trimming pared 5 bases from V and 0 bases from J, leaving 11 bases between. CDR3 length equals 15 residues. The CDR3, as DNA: TGTGCCAGCAGTAGCGAGGAACTAGCCAAAAACATTCAGTACTTC. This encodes CASSSEELAKNIQYF.

The CDR3 is CASSHRQGGSNQPQHF. DNA of the CDR3: TGTGCCAGCAGTCACCGACAGGGGGGAAGCAATCAGCCCCAGCATTTT. The V and J genes are TRBV27 and TRBJ1-5, with TRBD1 matching over 9 bases. The V and J ends lost 5 bases and 1 base, in that order; junction bases with no gene match: 6. The germline gives CDR1 MNHEY, CDR2 SMNVEV (reference sequence). The CDR3 extends over 16 amino acids.

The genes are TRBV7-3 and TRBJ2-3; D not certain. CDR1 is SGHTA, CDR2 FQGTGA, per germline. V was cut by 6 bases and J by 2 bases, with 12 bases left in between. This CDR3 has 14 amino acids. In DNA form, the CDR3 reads TGTGCCAGCAGTTCATCGGGCGTCACAGATACGCAGTATTTT. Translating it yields CASSSSGVTDTQYF. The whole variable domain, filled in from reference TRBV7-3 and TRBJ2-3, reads GAGVSQTPSNKVTEKGKYVELRCDPISGHTALYWYRQSLGQGPEFLIYFQGTGAADDSGLPNDRFFAVRPEGSVSTLKIQRTERGDSAVYLCASSSSGVTDTQYFGPGTRLTVL.

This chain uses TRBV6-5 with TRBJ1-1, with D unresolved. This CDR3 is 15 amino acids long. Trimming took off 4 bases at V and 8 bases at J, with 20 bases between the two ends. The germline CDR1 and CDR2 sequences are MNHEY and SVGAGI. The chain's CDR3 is CASSSQSPDWGEAFF. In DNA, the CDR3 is TGTGCCAGCAGTTCCCAGTCTCCGGACTGGGGAGAAGCTTTCTTT.

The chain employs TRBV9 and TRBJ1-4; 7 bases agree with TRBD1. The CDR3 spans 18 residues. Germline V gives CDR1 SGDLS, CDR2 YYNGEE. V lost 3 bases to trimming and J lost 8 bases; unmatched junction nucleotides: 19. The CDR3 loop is CASSASWDSSWVEEKLFF. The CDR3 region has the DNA TGTGCCAGCAGCGCCAGCTGGGACAGTTCATGGGTTGAAGAAAAACTGTTTTTT. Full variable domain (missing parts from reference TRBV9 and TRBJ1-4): DSGVTQTPKHLITATGQRVTLRCSPRSGDLSVYWYQQSLDQGLQFLIQYYNGEERAKGNILERFSAQQFPDLHSELNLSSLELGDSALYFCASSASWDSSWVEEKLFFGSGTQLSVL.

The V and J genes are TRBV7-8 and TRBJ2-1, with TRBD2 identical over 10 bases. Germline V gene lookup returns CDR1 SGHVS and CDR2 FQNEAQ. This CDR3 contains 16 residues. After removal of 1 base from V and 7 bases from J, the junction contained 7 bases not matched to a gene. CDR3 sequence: CASSLVTSSGSNEQFF. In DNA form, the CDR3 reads TGTGCCAGCAGCTTAGTTACCTCTAGCGGGAGTAATGAGCAGTTCTTC.

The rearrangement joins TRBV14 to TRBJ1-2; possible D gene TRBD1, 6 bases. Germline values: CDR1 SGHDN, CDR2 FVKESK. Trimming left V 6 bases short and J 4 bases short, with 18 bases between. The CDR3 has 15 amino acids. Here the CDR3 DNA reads TGTGCCAGCAGTCAACAGGGCTACCTCGCCTATGGCTACACCTTC. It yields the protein CASSQQGYLAYGYTF.

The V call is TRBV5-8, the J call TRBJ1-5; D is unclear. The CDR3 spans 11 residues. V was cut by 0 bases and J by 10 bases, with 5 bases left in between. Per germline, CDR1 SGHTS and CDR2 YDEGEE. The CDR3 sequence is CASSLVGPQHF. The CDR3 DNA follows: TGTGCCAGCAGCTTGGTAGGCCCCCAGCATTTT.

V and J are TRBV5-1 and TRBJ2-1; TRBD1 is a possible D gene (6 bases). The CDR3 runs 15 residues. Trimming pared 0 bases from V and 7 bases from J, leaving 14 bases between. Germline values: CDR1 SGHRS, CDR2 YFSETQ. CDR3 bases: TGCGCCAGCAGCTTGGGTCAGGGGTGGGGGAATGAGCAGTTCTTC. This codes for CASSLGQGWGNEQFF. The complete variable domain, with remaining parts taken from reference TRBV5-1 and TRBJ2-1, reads KAGVTQTPRYLIKTRGQQVTLSCSPISGHRSVSWYQQTPGQGLQFLFEYFSETQRNKGNFPGRFSGRQFSNSRSEMNVSTLELGDSALYLCASSLGQGWGNEQFFGPGTRLTVL.

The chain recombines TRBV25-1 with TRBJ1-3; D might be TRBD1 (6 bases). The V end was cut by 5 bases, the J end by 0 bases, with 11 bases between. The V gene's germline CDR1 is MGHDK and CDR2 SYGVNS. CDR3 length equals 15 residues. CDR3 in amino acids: CASSRGGLSGNTIYF. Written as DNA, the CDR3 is TGTGCCAGCAGTCGGGGGGGCCTCTCTGGAAACACCATATATTTT.

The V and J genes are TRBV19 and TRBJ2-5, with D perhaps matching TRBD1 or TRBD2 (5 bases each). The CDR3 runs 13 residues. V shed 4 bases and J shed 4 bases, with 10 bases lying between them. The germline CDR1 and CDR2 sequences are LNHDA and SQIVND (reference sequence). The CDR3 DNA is TGTGCCAGTAGTAGGGGGTTGCGAGAGACCCAGTACTTC. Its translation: CASSRGLRETQYF. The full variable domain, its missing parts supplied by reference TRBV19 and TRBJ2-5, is DGGITQSPKYLFRKEGQNVTLSCEQNLNHDAMYWYRQDPGQGLRLIYYSQIVNDFQKGDIAEGYSVSREKKESFPLTVTSAQKNPTAFYLCASSRGLRETQYFGPGTRLLVL.

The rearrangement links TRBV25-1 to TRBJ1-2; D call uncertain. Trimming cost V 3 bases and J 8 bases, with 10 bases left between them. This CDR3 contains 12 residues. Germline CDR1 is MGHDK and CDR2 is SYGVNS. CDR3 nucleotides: TGTGCCAGCAGTGACCAACTACAGGGCTACACCTTC. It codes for CASSDQLQGYTF.

The DNA of the CDR3 is TGTGCCAGTAGATTTGACAGGAACACTGAAGCTTTCTTT. Translating gives CASRFDRNTEAFF. The chain combines TRBV19 with TRBJ1-1; D is perhaps TRBD1 (5 bases). This CDR3 is 13 amino acids long. V was trimmed by 6 bases and J by 1 base, leaving 9 bases between them. CDR1 is LNHDA, CDR2 SQIVND, per germline (reference sequence).

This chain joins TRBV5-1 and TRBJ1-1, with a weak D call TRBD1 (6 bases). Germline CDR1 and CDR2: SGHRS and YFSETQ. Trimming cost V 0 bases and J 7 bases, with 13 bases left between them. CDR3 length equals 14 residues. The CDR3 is CASSLDSFRGEAFF. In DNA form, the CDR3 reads TGCGCCAGCAGCTTGGACTCATTCAGGGGTGAAGCTTTCTTT.

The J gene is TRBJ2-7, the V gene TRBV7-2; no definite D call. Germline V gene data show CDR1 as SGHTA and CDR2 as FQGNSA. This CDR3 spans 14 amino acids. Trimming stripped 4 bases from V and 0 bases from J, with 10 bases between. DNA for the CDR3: TGTGCCAGCAGCTCCTGGACCAGCTCCTACGAGCAGTACTTC. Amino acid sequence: CASSSWTSSYEQYF.

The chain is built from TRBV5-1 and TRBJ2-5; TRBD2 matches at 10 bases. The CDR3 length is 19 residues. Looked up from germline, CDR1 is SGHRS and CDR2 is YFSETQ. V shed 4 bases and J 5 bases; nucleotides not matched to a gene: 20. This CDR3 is CASSLRAGGPPGGRETQYF. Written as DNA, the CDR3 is TGCGCCAGCAGCCTAAGAGCGGGAGGGCCTCCGGGGGGCAGGGAGACCCAGTACTTC.

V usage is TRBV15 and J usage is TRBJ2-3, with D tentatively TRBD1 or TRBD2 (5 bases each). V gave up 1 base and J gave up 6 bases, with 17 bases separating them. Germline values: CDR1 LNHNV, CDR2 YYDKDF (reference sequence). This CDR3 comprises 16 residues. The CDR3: CATSRVQGWERDTQYF. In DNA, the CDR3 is TGTGCCACCAGCAGAGTGCAGGGATGGGAGAGGGATACGCAGTATTTT.

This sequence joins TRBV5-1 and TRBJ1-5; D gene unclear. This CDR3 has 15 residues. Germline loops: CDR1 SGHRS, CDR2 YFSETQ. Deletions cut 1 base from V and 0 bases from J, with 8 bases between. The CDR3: CASSLIPGSNQPQHF. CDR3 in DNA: TGCGCCAGCAGCTTGATTCCAGGTAGCAATCAGCCCCAGCATTTT.

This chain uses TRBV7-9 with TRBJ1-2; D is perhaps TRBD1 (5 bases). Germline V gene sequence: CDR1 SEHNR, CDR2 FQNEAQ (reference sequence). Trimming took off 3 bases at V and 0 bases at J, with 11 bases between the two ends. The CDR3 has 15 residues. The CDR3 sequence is CASSLLGTANYGYTF. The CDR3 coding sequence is TGTGCCAGCAGCTTGCTCGGGACGGCTAACTATGGCTACACCTTC.

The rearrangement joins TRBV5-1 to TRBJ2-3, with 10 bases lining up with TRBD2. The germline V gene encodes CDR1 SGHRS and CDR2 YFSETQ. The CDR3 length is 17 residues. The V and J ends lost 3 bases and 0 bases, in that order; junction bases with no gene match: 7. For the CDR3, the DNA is TGCGCCAGCAGCTATTTCCCGACTAGCGGGAGCACAGATACGCAGTATTTT. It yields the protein CASSYFPTSGSTDTQYF. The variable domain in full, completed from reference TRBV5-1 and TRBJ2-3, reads KAGVTQTPRYLIKTRGQQVTLSCSPISGHRSVSWYQQTPGQGLQFLFEYFSETQRNKGNFPGRFSGRQFSNSRSEMNVSTLELGDSALYLCASSYFPTSGSTDTQYFGPGTRLTVL.

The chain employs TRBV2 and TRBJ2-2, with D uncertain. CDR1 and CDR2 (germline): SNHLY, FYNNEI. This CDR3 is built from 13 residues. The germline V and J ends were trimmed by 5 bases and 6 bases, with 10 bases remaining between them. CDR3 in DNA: TGTGCCAGCAGTCCCCGGGCCCCCGGGGAGCTGTTTTTT. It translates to CASSPRAPGELFF.

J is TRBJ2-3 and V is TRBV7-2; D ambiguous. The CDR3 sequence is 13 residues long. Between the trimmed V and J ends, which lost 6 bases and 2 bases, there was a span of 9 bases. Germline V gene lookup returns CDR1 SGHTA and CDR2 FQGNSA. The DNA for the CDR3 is TGTGCCAGCAGGCCAAGAATCACAGATACGCAGTATTTT. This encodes CASRPRITDTQYF. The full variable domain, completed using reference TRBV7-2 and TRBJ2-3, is GAGVSQSPSNKVTEKGKDVELRCDPISGHTALYWYRQSLGQGLEFLIYFQGNSAPDKSGLPSDRFSAERTGGSVSTLTIQRTQQEDSAVYLCASRPRITDTQYFGPGTRLTVL.

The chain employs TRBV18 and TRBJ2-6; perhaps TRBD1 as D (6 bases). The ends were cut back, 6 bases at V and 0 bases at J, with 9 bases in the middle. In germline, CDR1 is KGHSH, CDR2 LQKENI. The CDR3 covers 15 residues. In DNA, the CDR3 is TGTGCCAGCTCTCGACAGGACTCTGGGGCCAACGTCCTGACTTTC. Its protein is CASSRQDSGANVLTF.

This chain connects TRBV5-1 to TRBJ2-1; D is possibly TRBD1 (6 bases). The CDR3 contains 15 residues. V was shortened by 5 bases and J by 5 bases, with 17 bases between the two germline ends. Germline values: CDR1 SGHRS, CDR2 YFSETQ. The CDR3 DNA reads TGCGCCAGCAGTCCTCAGAGGGGGTCAAACAATGAGCAGTTCTTC. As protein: CASSPQRGSNNEQFF.

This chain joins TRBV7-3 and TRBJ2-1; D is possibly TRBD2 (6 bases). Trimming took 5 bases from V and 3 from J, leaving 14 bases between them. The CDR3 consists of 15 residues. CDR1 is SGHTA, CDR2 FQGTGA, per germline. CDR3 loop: CASSPSREFYNEQFF. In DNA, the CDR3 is TGTGCCAGCAGCCCCTCCCGGGAGTTCTACAATGAGCAGTTCTTC.